This is a list of T cell receptor beta chains from one sample in a study of human T cells and chemical hapten exposure. TCRdb used MiXCR to reprocess the RACE reads, holding one entry per CDR3 protein. Of around 300,000 distinct CDR3 sequences in the sample, under 8% were seen once. Sequences were derived from whole blood, sampled in connection with sensitization to the hapten diphenylcyclopropenone (DPC). Receptors originate from a woman between 18 and 29 years old with alopecia areata. Some clones in this sample may be carry-over from other donors' samples. Each CDR3 is given with its conserved first and last residue. The D gene is left open where the match is weak. A row's size may be missing; if present it is once, few, many or a size class.

many	TRBD2	TRBV18	TRBJ2-3	CASSARDGTSGSKRAYF	TGTGCCAGCTCAGCCCGCGACGGGACTAGCGGGTCCAAACGGGCGTATTTT
-	-	TRBV7-2	TRBJ2-6	CASSLRRTDFSGANVLTF	TGTGCCAGCAGCCTTCGACGGACCGATTTCTCTGGGGCCAACGTCCTGACTTTC
many	-	TRBV6-2/TRBV6-3	TRBJ2-5	CASSYPHRTQYF	TGTGCCAGCAGTTACCCCCACAGGACCCAGTACTTC
many	-	TRBV5-1	TRBJ1-5	CASSLDQPQHF	TGCGCCAGCAGCTTGGATCAGCCCCAGCATTTT
-	-	TRBV3-1	TRBJ1-6	CASSEVFGGRKSPLHF	TGTGCCAGCAGCGAAGTTTTTGGGGGCAGAAAATCACCCCTCCACTTT
many	-	TRBV12-3/TRBV12-4	TRBJ2-3	CASSSFRVTQYF	TGTGCCAGCAGTTCTTTTAGAGTCACGCAGTATTTT
many	-	TRBV18	TRBJ1-3	CASSPNFGAGPGNTIYF	TGTGCCAGCTCACCGAACTTCGGAGCAGGACCTGGAAACACCATATATTTT
-	-	TRBV10-3	TRBJ1-1	CAISVRQNTEAFF	TGTGCCATCAGTGTGCGGCAGAACACTGAAGCTTTCTTT
-	-	TRBV5-1	TRBJ1-5	CASSLQGQSNQPQHF	TGCGCCAGCAGCTTACAGGGCCAGAGCAATCAGCCCCAGCATTTT
few	-	TRBV7-8	TRBJ2-3	CASSLFQLLSTDTQYF	TGTGCCAGCAGCTTATTCCAGCTTCTTAGCACAGATACGCAGTATTTT
-	TRBD2	TRBV5-1	TRBJ2-7	CASSLVGGGFAGEQYF	TGCGCCAGCAGCTTGGTCGGCGGGGGGTTTGCCGGAGAGCAGTACTTC
-	-	TRBV3-1	TRBJ2-2	CASSQASRWWELFF	TGTGCCAGCAGCCAAGCTTCGCGCTGGTGGGAGCTGTTTTTT
many	-	TRBV4-1	TRBJ2-7	CASSALRDRTYEQYF	TGCGCCAGCAGCGCACTCCGGGACCGGACCTACGAGCAGTACTTC
few	-	TRBV18	TRBJ2-5	CASSPSAREETQYF	TGTGCCAGCTCACCCTCTGCAAGGGAAGAGACCCAGTACTTC
-	TRBD1	TRBV4-2	TRBJ1-4	CASSQADRATNEKLFF	TGTGCCAGCAGCCAAGCTGACAGGGCTACTAATGAAAAACTGTTTTTT
few	-	TRBV5-1	TRBJ2-5	CASSGGTVQVETQYF	TGCGCCAGCAGCGGGGGGACGGTCCAAGTGGAGACCCAGTACTTC
-	TRBD2	TRBV20-1	TRBJ2-3	CSASGGVDTQYF	TGCAGTGCTAGCGGGGGGGTGGATACGCAGTATTTT
many	-	TRBV20-1	TRBJ1-1	CSAPPGRYEAFF	TGCAGTGCACCTCCCGGAAGATATGAAGCTTTCTTT
few	TRBD1	TRBV6-6	TRBJ2-7	CASSSWAQGVYEQYF	TGTGCCAGCAGTTCATGGGCCCAGGGGGTCTACGAGCAGTACTTC
-	-	TRBV7-9	TRBJ1-5	CASSFNGGPGQPQHF	TGTGCCAGCAGCTTCAATGGAGGGCCGGGGCAGCCCCAGCATTTT
few	-	TRBV6-5	TRBJ1-6	CASGRAINSPLHF	TGTGCCAGCGGCCGGGCCATTAATTCACCCCTCCACTTT
few	TRBD1	TRBV7-9	TRBJ1-4	CASSPPGQGTEKLFF	TGTGCCAGCAGCCCCCCGGGACAGGGTACTGAAAAACTGTTTTTT
many	-	TRBV7-9	TRBJ2-7	CASSTGRYEQYF	TGTGCCAGCAGCACCGGCAGGTACGAGCAGTACTTC
few	TRBD1	TRBV28	TRBJ1-2	CASSPSGTGAAYGYTF	TGTGCCAGCAGCCCGTCCGGGACAGGCGCCGCCTATGGCTACACCTTC
few	-	TRBV6-1	TRBJ1-5	CASSETPNLNQPQHF	TGTGCCAGCAGTGAAACACCTAACCTTAATCAGCCCCAGCATTTT
many	-	TRBV7-8	TRBJ2-5	CASSLLLEETQYF	TGTGCCAGCAGCCTCCTCCTTGAAGAGACCCAGTACTTC
many	TRBD2	TRBV10-1	TRBJ2-1	CASSQHPGLAAYNEQFF	TGCGCCAGCAGTCAACACCCAGGACTAGCGGCTTACAATGAGCAGTTCTTC
many	TRBD2	TRBV7-8	TRBJ2-1	CASSLLLAGGQNNEQFF	TGTGCCAGCAGCTTACTCCTAGCGGGGGGCCAGAACAATGAGCAGTTCTTC
-	TRBD1	TRBV6-6	TRBJ1-4	CASTGGVNEKLFF	TGTGCCAGCACAGGGGGGGTTAATGAAAAACTGTTTTTT
-	TRBD1	TRBV7-9	TRBJ1-3	CASSLDNFNQGVRVNTIYF	TGTGCCAGCAGCTTGGATAACTTTAATCAGGGGGTACGAGTAAACACCATATATTTT
few	-	TRBV20-1	TRBJ1-6	CSAREGRRSLHF	TGCAGTGCTAGAGAGGGGAGGAGGTCCCTCCACTTT
-	-	TRBV20-1	TRBJ1-2	CSARDYSLYGYTF	TGCAGTGCTAGAGATTACAGCCTCTATGGCTACACCTTC
few	TRBD2	TRBV4-1	TRBJ2-2	CASSHGRGASGELFF	TGCGCCAGCAGCCATGGGAGGGGCGCGTCCGGGGAGCTGTTTTTT
many	TRBD2	TRBV28	TRBJ2-1	CASSTGGSYNEQFF	TGTGCCAGCAGTACGGGGGGGTCCTACAATGAGCAGTTCTTC
few	-	TRBV6-6	TRBJ1-5	CASSYLRDKIPQHF	TGTGCCAGCAGTTATTTGAGGGACAAAATACCCCAGCATTTT
-	-	TRBV6-5	TRBJ2-3	CASSYSDPDTQYF	TGTGCCAGCAGTTACTCGGACCCAGATACGCAGTATTTT
few	-	TRBV7-9	TRBJ1-2	CASSPTVGHGYTF	TGTGCCAGCAGCCCCACCGTGGGCCATGGCTACACCTTC
-	TRBD2	TRBV7-6	TRBJ2-5	CASSLAWTSGGAGETQYF	TGTGCCAGCAGCTTAGCCTGGACTAGCGGGGGTGCGGGAGAGACCCAGTACTTC
few	-	TRBV10-3	TRBJ2-3	CAISRLEGEDGQYF	TGTGCCATCAGTAGACTTGAGGGAGAAGACGGGCAGTATTTT
few	-	TRBV7-2	TRBJ1-1	CASSLAFRGLRMMNTEAFF	TGTGCCAGCAGCTTAGCGTTCCGGGGTTTGCGGATGATGAACACTGAAGCTTTCTTT
few	-	TRBV6-6	TRBJ2-1	CASSVVQVVDEQFF	TGTGCCAGCAGTGTGGTCCAGGTAGTAGATGAGCAGTTCTTC
few	-	TRBV14	TRBJ2-7	CASSRDPRSYEQYF	TGTGCCAGCAGCCGGGACCCCCGCTCCTACGAGCAGTACTTC
-	TRBD2	TRBV11-2	TRBJ2-1	CASSFPKGVTSGGSSSYNEQFF	TGTGCCAGCAGCTTCCCCAAGGGGGTGACTAGCGGGGGGTCGAGCTCCTACAATGAGCAGTTCTTC
many	-	TRBV29-1	TRBJ1-1	CSAARQPDGEAFF	TGCAGCGCCGCCCGCCAGCCCGACGGTGAAGCTTTCTTT
many	-	TRBV7-6	TRBJ1-1	CASSPSRATEAFF	TGTGCCAGCAGCCCCTCCAGGGCCACTGAAGCTTTCTTT
-	-	TRBV29-1	TRBJ2-1	CSVDSRESYNEQFF	TGCAGCGTTGATTCCAGGGAATCCTACAATGAGCAGTTCTTC
-	TRBD1	TRBV5-8	TRBJ1-5	CASSLEQGIQPQHF	TGTGCCAGCAGCTTGGAACAGGGGATTCAGCCCCAGCATTTT
few	TRBD1	TRBV5-1	TRBJ1-1	CASSLGRDRMNTEAFF	TGCGCCAGCAGCTTGGGTCGGGACAGAATGAACACTGAAGCTTTCTTT
-	-	TRBV10-3	TRBJ2-3	CAISAPPDGDTDTQYF	TGTGCCATCAGTGCTCCCCCCGACGGGGACACAGATACGCAGTATTTT
few	-	TRBV2	TRBJ2-3	CASRDRSTDTQYF	TGTGCCAGCAGGGACAGAAGCACAGATACGCAGTATTTT